This T cell receptor (beta chain) was found in a study of tumor-infiltrating lymphocytes in primary liver carcinoma. Whole-study context: Roughly 3.65 to 7.5 million productive TCRbeta reads came from each sample, comparable across tissue types.

Unsorted bulk tissue of about 18-34 mg yielded co-extracted RNA and DNA. Reverse transcription of roughly 480 ng total RNA with a constant-region primer produced TCR beta cDNA. Three-round nested multiplex PCR performed with slightly modified ARM-PCR produced the TCR beta libraries. Using its own MiXCR run on the multiplex PCR reads, TCRdb lists one record per CDR3 protein. The repertoire has some 130,000 distinct CDR3 sequences, roughly 75% of them found once; the top ten carry about 8%. Ten or more counts support this clonotype. The antigen is unknown. Overall study findings and caveats: It was tumor-adjacent and tumor-blood pairs that overlapped less than tumor region pairs did. With p = 0.039, the top-250-clone fraction in tumors significantly exceeded that in blood.

Sequencing was done on a sample of tumor-adjacent normal liver tissue. This sequence originates from a woman aged 60 to 75 with primary liver carcinoma and hepatitis B virus infection.

The CDR3 DNA reads as TGCGCCAGCAGCCAAGATCACGGGGGGGTCTATGGCTACACCTTC. This codes for CASSQDHGGVYGYTF. The chain recombines TRBV4-1 with TRBJ1-2; a possible D gene is TRBD1 (5 bases). Germline V CDR1 and CDR2: MGHRA, YSYEKL. The CDR3 is made up of 15 amino acids. Trimming removed 0 bases from V and 4 bases from J, with 12 bases in between.